This T cell receptor (beta chain) stems from a study of blood T cell repertoires in COVID-19. Study overall: COVID-19 samples, acute and convalescent, were from the United States, Italy and Spain. From T cells, B-cell-depleted T cells, or PBMCs came the material, which was cDNA or gDNA.

Germline values: CDR1 LNHNV, CDR2 YYDKDF (reference sequence). V lost 0 bases to trimming and J lost 6 bases, with 11 bases between them. The CDR3 is 15 residues long. Sequencing used immunoSEQ multiplex PCR; TCRdb keeps in-frame clones, though not all of them. The sample contains 240,000 or so clones, about nine tenths of which appear only once. The V and J genes are TRBV15 and TRBJ2-2; D is undetermined. The TCR originated in a man between 60 and 75 years old who had recovered from COVID-19. The sample taken for sequencing was peripheral blood. The CDR3 reads CATSRDSLGAGELFF. CDR3 nucleotide sequence: TGTGCCACCAGCAGAGATAGCCTTGGCGCCGGGGAGCTGTTTTTT.